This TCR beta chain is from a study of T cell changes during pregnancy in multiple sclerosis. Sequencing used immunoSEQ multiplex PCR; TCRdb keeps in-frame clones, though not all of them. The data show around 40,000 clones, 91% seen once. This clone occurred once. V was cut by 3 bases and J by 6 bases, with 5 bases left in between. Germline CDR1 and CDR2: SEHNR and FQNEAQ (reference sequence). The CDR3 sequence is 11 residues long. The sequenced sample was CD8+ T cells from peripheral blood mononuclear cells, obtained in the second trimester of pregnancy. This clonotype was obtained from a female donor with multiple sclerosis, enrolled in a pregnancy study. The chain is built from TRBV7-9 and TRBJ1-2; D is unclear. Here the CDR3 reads CASSFTNGYTF. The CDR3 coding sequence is TGTGCCAGCAGCTTCACAAATGGCTACACCTTC.